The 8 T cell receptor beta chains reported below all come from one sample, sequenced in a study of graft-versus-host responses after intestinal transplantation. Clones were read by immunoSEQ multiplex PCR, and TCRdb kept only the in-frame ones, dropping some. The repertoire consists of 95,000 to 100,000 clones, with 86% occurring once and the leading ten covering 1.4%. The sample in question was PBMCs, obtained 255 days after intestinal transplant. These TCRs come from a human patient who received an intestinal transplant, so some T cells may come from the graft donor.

The CDR3 coding sequence is TGTGCCAGCAGCTTAGTATTAGGGATGCAGTTCTTC. Translating it yields CASSLVLGMQFF. This sequence joins TRBV7-8 and TRBJ2-1; no definite D call. CDR3 length: 12 amino acids. Trimming took 1 base from V and 12 from J, leaving 10 bases between them. CDR1 and CDR2 (germline): SGHVS, FQNEAQ.

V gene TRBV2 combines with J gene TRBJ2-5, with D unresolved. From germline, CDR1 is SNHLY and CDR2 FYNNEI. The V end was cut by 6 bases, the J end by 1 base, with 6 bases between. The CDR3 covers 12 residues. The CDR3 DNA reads TGTGCCAGCAGCAGGCGCCAAGAGACCCAGTACTTC. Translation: CASSRRQETQYF.

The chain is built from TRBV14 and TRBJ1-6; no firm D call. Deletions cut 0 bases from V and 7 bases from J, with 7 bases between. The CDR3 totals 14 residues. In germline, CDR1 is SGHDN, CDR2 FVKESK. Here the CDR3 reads CASSQDRRNSPLHF. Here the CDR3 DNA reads TGTGCCAGCAGCCAAGATCGAAGAAATTCACCCCTCCACTTT. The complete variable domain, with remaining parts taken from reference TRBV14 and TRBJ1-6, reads EAGVTQFPSHSVIEKGQTVTLRCDPISGHDNLYWYRRVMGKEIKFLLHFVKESKQDESGMPNNRFLAERTGGTYSTLKVQPAELEDSGVYFCASSQDRRNSPLHFGNGTRLTVT.

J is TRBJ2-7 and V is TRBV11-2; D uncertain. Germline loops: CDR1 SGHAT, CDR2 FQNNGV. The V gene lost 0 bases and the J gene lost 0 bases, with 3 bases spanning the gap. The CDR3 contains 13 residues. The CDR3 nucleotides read TGTGCCAGCAGCTTAGACCACTCCTACGAGCAGTACGTC. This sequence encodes CASSLDHSYEQYV.

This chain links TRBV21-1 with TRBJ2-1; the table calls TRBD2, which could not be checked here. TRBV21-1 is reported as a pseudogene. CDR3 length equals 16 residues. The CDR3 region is CASSKGAGGQYNEQFF. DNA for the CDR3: TGTGCCAGCAGCAAAGGTGCTGGCGGGCAGTACAATGAGCAGTTCTTC.

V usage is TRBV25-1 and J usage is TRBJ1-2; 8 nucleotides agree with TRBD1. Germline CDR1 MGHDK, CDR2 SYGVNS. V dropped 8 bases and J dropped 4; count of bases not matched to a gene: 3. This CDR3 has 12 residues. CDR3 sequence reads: CASGTGGYGYTF. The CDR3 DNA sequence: TGTGCCAGCGGAACAGGGGGCTATGGCTACACCTTC.

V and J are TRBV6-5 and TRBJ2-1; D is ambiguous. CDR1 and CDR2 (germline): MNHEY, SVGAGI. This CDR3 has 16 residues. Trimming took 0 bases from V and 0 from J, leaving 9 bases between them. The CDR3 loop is CASSYSLGGSYNEQFF. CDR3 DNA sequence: TGTGCCAGCAGTTACTCCCTAGGCGGCTCCTACAATGAGCAGTTCTTC.

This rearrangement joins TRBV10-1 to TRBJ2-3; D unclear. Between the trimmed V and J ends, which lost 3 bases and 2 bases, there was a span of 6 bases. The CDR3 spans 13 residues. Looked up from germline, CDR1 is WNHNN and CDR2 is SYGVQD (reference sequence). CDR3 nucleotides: TGCGCCAGCAGTGAACAGACCACAGATACGCAGTATTTT. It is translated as CASSEQTTDTQYF.